The clone carrying this T cell receptor beta chain was recorded at least ten times. Its target is not known. TCRdb called the reads again in MiXCR, with one record for every CDR3 protein. The table shows 290,000 or so distinct CDR3 sequences, with around 9.1% occurring only once. This CDR3 region has 14 residues. The V gene's germline CDR1 is SGHTA and CDR2 FQGNSA. V gave up 2 bases and J gave up 0 bases, with 2 bases separating them. These data belong to a study of T cell repertoires in cytomegalovirus infection. Study in general: Both a matching HLA type and CMV infection were indicated by public TCR beta signatures.

Study outcomes and limitations: Identification of carriers of CMV plus the relevant HLA was achieved through cumulative public TCR beta family frequency. In two of eight donors, the top clonotype was HLA-C-restricted CMV-specific.

This chain links TRBV7-2 with TRBJ2-6; D is uncertain. The origin of this receptor is a human donor in good health (CMV status not recorded). Some clones in this sample may be carry-over from other donors' samples. The sequenced sample was PBMCs. CDR3 sequence (DNA): TGTGCCAGCAGCTTACCCTCTGGGGCCAACGTCCTGACTTTC. Translating gives CASSLPSGANVLTF.